This entry concerns a single T cell receptor (beta chain). CDR1 is MDHEN and CDR2 is SYDVKM in the germline V gene. The CDR3 has 14 amino acids. V dropped 5 bases and J dropped 12; count of bases not matched to a gene: 13. TCRdb called the RT-PCR reads again in MiXCR, with one record for every CDR3 protein. The table includes about 680,000 distinct CDR3 sequences, over 12% detected once. The V gene is TRBV28, the J gene TRBJ1-2; 9 positions match TRBD1. Sequencing was done on a sample of memory CD4+ T cells from blood. This clonotype originated in a female donor in good health, serving as a healthy control. CDR3 nucleotides: TGTGCCAGCAGTCCCACCGGGACAGGGACTGGAAACACCTTC. Its translation: CASSPTGTGTGNTF.